This TCR beta chain is from a study of cytomegalovirus exposure and HLA in healthy donors. General study results and limits: The study flagged some 180 TCR beta chains as cytomegalovirus-associated.

The germline V gene encodes CDR1 SGDLS and CDR2 YYNGEE. The CDR3 has 17 residues. V gave up 2 bases and J gave up 5 bases; unmatched junction bases: 12. Primers included in the PCR were 60 Vbeta and 13 Jbeta primers. Using immunoSEQ multiplex PCR, the repertoire was profiled, and TCRdb retains in-frame clones only, with some absent. The sample holds approximately 190,000 clones, around 86% seen once. Comments on this clone: What it binds is not known.

This clonotype was obtained from a man between 35 and 55 years old in good health and CMV-seropositive. The chain couples TRBV9 to TRBJ2-3; TRBD2 aligns across 9 bases. The sequencing sample was made of PBMCs. The CDR3 spells CASSVSPGGGERDTQYF. The CDR3, as DNA: TGTGCCAGCAGCGTTAGCCCCGGCGGGGGGGAACGAGATACGCAGTATTTT.